This T cell receptor beta chain was sequenced for a study of Ad26.COV2.S vaccination and SARS-CoV-2 variants (dated by TCRdb to the early 2020s). In the study overall: Vaccine-arm donors came from COV1001, a multicentre, randomized, double-blind, placebo-controlled phase I-IIa trial of Ad26.COV2.S in healthy adults. Dosing of Ad26.COV2.S was intramuscular, at either 5x10^10 or 1x10^11 viral particles, delivered as one shot or as two shots spaced 56 days apart. Investigators remained blinded to trial group allocation during experiments and outcome assessment. Sequencing of the TCRbeta repertoire served to evaluate the specificity and breadth of SARS-CoV-2-reactive T cell receptors following Ad26.COV2.S vaccination. The TCR-sequenced set comprised around 30 samples: approximately 19 Ad26.COV2.S vaccine recipients, 5 placebo recipients and 8 SARS-CoV-2 convalescent individuals. Participants in the trial were split at random into five groups of five each, receiving low-dose or high-dose Ad26.COV2.S once or twice, or else placebo on both occasions. General findings and caveats noted by the study authors: The study was not powered for comparison of responses between vaccine doses or regimens. Substantial breadth of spike-specific CD8+ and CD4+ T cell responses was reported after vaccination. Vaccine and placebo recipients had similar non-spike TCR breadth, a finding consistent with the vaccine containing only spike. The authors noted that total T cell responses may have been underestimated by the TCR breadth and depth analyses. Ad26.COV2.S recipients had higher spike-specific TCR breadth than placebo recipients (P = 0.0014).

As concerns this clone: Its antigen is not yet known. Base qualities are not at hand, and no much larger clone is one base apart.

This specimen's treatment or condition label, interpreted: some 19 received Ad26.COV2.S at low or high dose, single or two shots; 5 received placebo; per-sample allocation not given. For vaccine and placebo recipients, repertoires were sequenced using samples collected on day 63 after the first injection. Cohort 1b enrolled 25 or so adults aged 18-55 years at a single site in Boston, USA, between 29 July and 7 August 2020. Ad26.COV2.S consisted of a replication-incompetent adenovirus type 26 vector by which a prefusion-stabilized SARS-CoV-2 spike protein from the original Wuhan strain was expressed. TCRbeta CDR3 regions were sequenced with the immunoSEQ Assay. After extraction, genomic DNA underwent amplification by bias-controlled multiplex PCR, followed by high-throughput sequencing. Turning to the authors' computational methods: To quantify the absolute abundance of every unique TCRbeta CDR3 region, sequences were collapsed and filtered. T cell fraction was estimated by normalization of TCRbeta template counts to usable DNA, with usable DNA being measured through amplification of reference genes present in all nucleated cells. Repertoire TCRs were annotated as SARS-CoV-2-specific by exact matching of V gene, CDR3 amino acid sequence and J gene to a known reactive TCR set. The reference SARS-CoV-2 TCR set was obtained from MIRA and was filtered for enrichment in COVID-19-positive ImmuneCODE repertoires, whereby public or cross-reactive TCRs were removed. Using the MIRA antigens, annotated TCRs were further analysed by specific ORF or by position within an ORF. Depth was the summed frequency of annotated unique rearrangements, while breadth was defined as annotated unique rearrangements over total unique productive rearrangements. TCR breadth was compared between groups using two-sided Wilcoxon rank-sum tests. The source is immuneACCESS, and TCRdb retained only in-frame sequences with V and J called. Part of the clones is not carried over; for the studies checked, unresolved V genes explain less than half of this, and the remainder is unexplained. From that table come the V and J calls and clone size; the DNA was used to work out D and trimming. The sample data list about 400,000 clones, and 89% of these were observed just once. The ten biggest clones cover around 2% of the sample.

CDR1 and CDR2 were assigned from the germline V gene as MGHRA and YSYEKL. V and J are truncated by 1 base and 7 bases respectively, leaving an intervening sequence of 19 bases. The CDR3 numbers 16 residues from cysteine through phenylalanine. Only the CDR3 DNA stays, 48 bases, in frame from base 1. The receptor comes from a person aged 18-65 years who received the Ad26.COV2.S COVID-19 vaccine or a placebo. The chain is assembled from TRBV4-1 and TRBJ2-5; the best D guess is TRBD1, with 5 bases matching. The source was peripheral blood, collected in a trial of Ad26.COV2.S vaccine versus placebo. The DNA sequence is TGCGCCAGCAGCCAAGGCCTTGTGCCCCTCCAGGGGACCCAGTACTTC. Its protein is CASSQGLVPLQGTQYF.